A selection of T cell receptor beta chains follows, all from one sample in a study of control samples from healthy donors and cancer patients. The data were produced by immunoSEQ multiplex PCR, yet TCRdb's version contains in-frame clones alone and is incomplete. The data contain about 150,000 clones, about 93% of them singletons. What was sequenced was PBMCs. The receptor set was obtained from a man aged 55 to 70 with colorectal cancer. The CDR3 runs from the conserved cysteine through the conserved F or W. The D gene is left open where the match is weak. Only some rows state a clone size, as once, few, many or a class for expanded clones.

TRBV3-1/TRBV3-2	-	-	TRBJ2-1	CASSLLAWSSYNEQFF	TGTGCCAGCAGCCTCCTAGCGTGGAGCTCCTACAATGAGCAGTTCTTC
TRBV4-1	-	TRBD1	TRBJ1-2	CASSQGPGTGVDGYTF	TGCGCCAGCAGCCAGGGCCCCGGGACAGGGGTAGATGGCTACACCTTC
TRBV7-9	-	TRBD2	TRBJ2-3	CASFASGGTDTQYF	TGTGCCAGCTTCGCTAGCGGGGGAACAGATACGCAGTATTTT
TRBV5-1	-	TRBD2	TRBJ2-1	CASSLAGGYDEQFF	TGCGCCAGCAGCTTAGCGGGGGGGTACGATGAGCAGTTCTTC
TRBV4-1	-	TRBD2	TRBJ2-1	CASSPSGGGNNEQFF	TGCGCCAGCAGCCCGAGCGGGGGCGGGAACAATGAGCAGTTCTTC
TRBV5-1	-	-	TRBJ1-1	CASSLARDTEAFF	TGCGCCAGCAGCTTGGCCAGGGACACTGAAGCTTTCTTT
TRBV29-1	few	-	TRBJ1-1	CSVGVPNTEAFF	TGCAGCGTTGGTGTTCCGAACACTGAAGCTTTCTTT
TRBV11-2	-	-	TRBJ2-1	CASTPLGGGNEQFF	TGTGCCAGCACCCCCCTAGGGGGGGGGAATGAGCAGTTCTTC
TRBV29-1	-	-	TRBJ2-3	CSVARGASTDTQYF	TGCAGCGTTGCGAGGGGGGCGAGCACAGATACGCAGTATTTT
TRBV7-8	-	-	TRBJ2-5	CASSLADQETQYF	TGTGCCAGCAGCTTGGCAGATCAAGAGACCCAGTACTTC
TRBV18	-	-	TRBJ1-2	CASSPTTGVNYGYTF	TGTGCCAGCTCACCTACGACAGGAGTTAACTATGGCTACACCTTC
TRBV6-2/TRBV6-3	-	TRBD2	TRBJ2-2	CASSYLAGGPNTGELFF	TGTGCCAGCAGTTACCTAGCGGGGGGTCCGAACACCGGGGAGCTGTTTTTT
TRBV5-1	-	TRBD2	TRBJ2-3	CASSLAPAGGNTDTQYF	TGCGCCAGCAGCTTGGCCCCGGCGGGGGGGAACACAGATACGCAGTATTTT
TRBV19	once	-	TRBJ2-6	CASSIAGEAVSGANVLTF	TGTGCCAGTAGTATAGCGGGGGAAGCCGTTTCTGGGGCCAACGTCCTGACTTTC
TRBV19	-	-	TRBJ2-2	CASTFSGTVNTGELFF	TGTGCCAGTACCTTTTCCGGGACGGTGAACACCGGGGAGCTGTTTTTT
TRBV5-1	once	-	TRBJ1-1	CASSLGAANTEAFF	TGCGCCAGCAGCTTGGGAGCAGCGAACACTGAAGCTTTCTTT
TRBV5-4	-	-	TRBJ2-2	CASSLTSLDTGELFF	TGTGCCAGCAGCTTGACTAGCTTGGACACCGGGGAGCTGTTTTTT
TRBV6-2/TRBV6-3	few	TRBD1	TRBJ2-7	CASSPRQGSTYEQYF	TGTGCCAGCAGTCCCCGACAGGGGTCAACCTACGAGCAGTACTTC
TRBV7-6	-	TRBD1	TRBJ2-7	CASSPGQGYEQYF	TGTGCCAGCAGCCCGGGACAGGGCTACGAGCAGTACTTC
TRBV18	-	-	TRBJ1-4	CASSQTERGHEKLFF	TGTGCCAGCTCCCAGACAGAGCGAGGCCATGAAAAACTGTTTTTT
TRBV7-9	-	TRBD1	TRBJ1-2	CASAVDRVRGYTF	TGTGCCAGCGCTGTTGACAGGGTGCGTGGCTACACCTTC
TRBV7-9	-	TRBD2	TRBJ2-1	CASSPLAGGIYNEQFF	TGTGCCAGCAGCCCTTTAGCGGGGGGGATATACAATGAGCAGTTCTTC
TRBV6-4	-	-	TRBJ1-2	CASSPSGIDANCGYTF	TGTGCCAGCAGTCCCTCGGGGATCGATGCTAACTGTGGCTACACCTTC
TRBV9	-	TRBD2	TRBJ2-3	CASSAALAGSTDTQYF	TGTGCCAGCAGCGCAGCACTAGCGGGGAGCACAGATACGCAGTATTTT
TRBV19	-	-	TRBJ2-7	CASSRTGTEQYF	TGTGCCAGTAGTAGGACGGGGACCGAGCAGTACTTC
TRBV6-5	-	-	TRBJ2-7	CASKRPRRGPYEQYF	TGTGCCAGCAAAAGACCTAGAAGGGGTCCCTACGAGCAGTACTTC
TRBV19	-	TRBD1	TRBJ1-5	CASSVDRGNQPQHF	TGTGCCAGTAGCGTAGACAGGGGCAATCAGCCCCAGCATTTT
TRBV11-2	-	-	TRBJ1-1	CASSLEEGRAEAFF	TGTGCCAGCAGCCTCGAGGAGGGGAGGGCTGAAGCTTTCTTT
TRBV21-1	once	-	TRBJ2-2	CASSKVGPQLPYPNNLPSTGELFF	TGTGCCAGCAGCAAAGTTGGCCCACAGCTACCATACCCTAATAACCTCCCATCCACCGGGGAGCTGTTTTTT
TRBV6-6	-	-	TRBJ1-1	CASSGHNTEAFF	TGTGCCAGCAGCGGACACAACACTGAAGCTTTCTTT
TRBV10-1	-	-	TRBJ2-3	CASSPKGGGGTQYF	TGCGCCAGCAGCCCTAAAGGGGGGGGCGGTACGCAGTATTTT
TRBV7-6	-	-	TRBJ2-7	CASSFRGDSFSYEQYF	TGTGCCAGCAGCTTTAGGGGGGACAGCTTCTCCTACGAGCAGTACTTC